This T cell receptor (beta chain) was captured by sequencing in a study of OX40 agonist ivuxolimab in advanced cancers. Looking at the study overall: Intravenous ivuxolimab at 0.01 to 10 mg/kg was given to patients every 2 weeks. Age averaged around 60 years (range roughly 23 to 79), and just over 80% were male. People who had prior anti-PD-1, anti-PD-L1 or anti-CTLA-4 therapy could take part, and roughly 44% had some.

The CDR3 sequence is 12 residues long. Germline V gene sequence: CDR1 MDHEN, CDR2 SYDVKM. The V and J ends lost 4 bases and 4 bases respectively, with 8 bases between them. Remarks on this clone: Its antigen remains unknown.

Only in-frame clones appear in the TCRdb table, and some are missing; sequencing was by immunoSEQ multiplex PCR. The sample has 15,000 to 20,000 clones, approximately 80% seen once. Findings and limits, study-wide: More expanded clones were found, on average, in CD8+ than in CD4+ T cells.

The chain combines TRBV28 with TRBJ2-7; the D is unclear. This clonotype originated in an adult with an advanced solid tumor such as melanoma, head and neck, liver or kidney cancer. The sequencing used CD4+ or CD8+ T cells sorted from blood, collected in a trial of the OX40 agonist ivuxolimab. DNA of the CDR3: TGTGCCAGCAGTTGGGCCGGATACGAGCAGTACTTC. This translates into CASSWAGYEQYF.